These 18 T cell receptor beta chains were all obtained from the same sample, sequenced in a study of beta chain features in type 1 diabetes. TCRB transcripts that were expressed got sequenced, as all of the isolated RNA had been reverse transcribed. Clones were sequenced by immunoSEQ multiplex PCR, and TCRdb holds only the in-frame ones, with some missing. The repertoire holds some 270,000 clones, with roughly 14% as singletons. Sequencing was carried out using naive CD4+ T cells from blood. These receptors were collected from a woman in her forties in good health.

This clone was detected a few times. The chain couples TRBV7-2 to TRBJ2-7; D is perhaps TRBD1 (5 bases). Trimming shortened V by 5 bases and J by 2 bases, and 13 bases separated the two germline ends. Germline lookup yields CDR1 SGHTA and CDR2 FQGNSA. This CDR3 has 14 residues. CDR3 nucleotides: TGTGCCAGCAGCGCCCAGGGAAACACCTACGAGCAGTACTTC. It yields the protein CASSAQGNTYEQYF.

The rearrangement uses TRBV11-2 and TRBJ2-7; 13 nucleotides agree with TRBD2. CDR1 is SGHAT, CDR2 FQNNGV, per germline. The CDR3 has 14 residues. The trim removed 6 bases at V and 3 bases at J, leaving 2 bases unmatched. The CDR3, as DNA: TGTGCCAGCAGGGGGACTAGCGGGGTCTACGAGCAGTACTTC. Amino acid sequence: CASRGTSGVYEQYF.

The table lists this clone with a few counts. This chain connects TRBV4-1 to TRBJ2-5; 12 bases are shared with TRBD1. The V gene end was trimmed by 4 bases and the J gene end by 2 bases; junction bases not matched to a gene: 11. CDR3 length: 18 amino acids. Germline assignment: CDR1 MGHRA and CDR2 YSYEKL. The CDR3 loop reads CASSRKGGTGGGQETQYF. CDR3 coding DNA: TGCGCCAGCAGCCGTAAGGGAGGGACAGGGGGCGGTCAAGAGACCCAGTACTTC.

In its sample, this clone was seen a few times. J is TRBJ1-2 and V is TRBV6-1, with 7 nucleotides matching TRBD1. Germline V gives CDR1 MNHNS, CDR2 SASEGT. V lost 6 bases, J lost 4 bases, and 2 bases stayed unmatched. The CDR3 is 12 residues long. CDR3 in DNA: TGTGCCAGCAGGACAGGGACCTATGGCTACACCTTC. It is translated as CASRTGTYGYTF.

The chain joins TRBV7-9 to TRBJ1-1, with a weak D call TRBD1 (6 bases). The V gene lost 2 bases and the J gene lost 4 bases, with 11 bases spanning the gap. The germline CDR1 and CDR2 sequences are SEHNR and FQNEAQ (reference sequence). The CDR3 is 14 amino acids. CDR3 sequence: CASSLTGWVTEAFF. As DNA, the CDR3 is TGTGCCAGCAGCTTAACAGGGTGGGTCACTGAAGCTTTCTTT.

CDR3 nucleotide sequence: TGCGCCAGCCATGAACCCTTTGGCAGGGGACAAGAGACCCAGTACTTC. Translating it yields CASHEPFGRGQETQYF. This sequence joins TRBV5-1 and TRBJ2-5; D may be TRBD1 (6 bases). Germline V gene data show CDR1 as SGHRS and CDR2 as YFSETQ. V lost 7 bases to trimming and J lost 2 bases, with 21 bases between them. The CDR3 extends over 16 amino acids.

The chain uses TRBV29-1 and TRBJ2-2; a possible D gene is TRBD2 (7 bases). Germline V gene data show CDR1 as SQVTM and CDR2 as ANQGSEA. The V gene lost 6 bases and the J gene lost 7 bases, with 21 bases spanning the gap. CDR3 length equals 15 residues. This CDR3 is CSVPRGGGVNGELFF. Written as DNA, the CDR3 is TGCAGCGTCCCAAGGGGGGGCGGGGTCAACGGGGAGCTGTTTTTT.

This clone has at least ten counts. The chain joins TRBV23-1 to TRBJ2-1; 12 bases match TRBD2. TRBV23-1 is assigned to the ORF class and has an uncertain function. V lost 0 bases to trimming and J lost 6 bases; unmatched junction nucleotides: 9. There are 18 residues in the CDR3. CDR3 protein: CASSQSTASGGVTNEQFF. The CDR3 coding sequence is TGCGCCAGCAGTCAATCTACGGCTAGCGGGGGGGTAACCAATGAGCAGTTCTTC.

This chain links TRBV18 with TRBJ1-2; D is unclear. V was pared by 0 bases and J by 2 bases, with 13 bases between. Germline loops: CDR1 KGHSH, CDR2 LQKENI. CDR3 length equals 16 residues. Here the CDR3 DNA reads TGTGCCAGCTCACCACCGACCTCGGAGGGCAACTATGGCTACACCTTC. It specifies CASSPPTSEGNYGYTF.

The CDR3 bases are TGTGCCAGCAGCGTCCGGGACAGGGTCCGAGAGACCCAGTACTTC. Translated, it gives CASSVRDRVRETQYF. The gene calls are TRBV9 and TRBJ2-5; the match to TRBD1 covers 9 bases. CDR3 length equals 15 residues. Germline CDR1 and CDR2: SGDLS and YYNGEE. After removal of 2 bases from V and 4 bases from J, the junction contained 6 bases not matched to a gene.

In its sample, this clone was seen a few times. The chain recombines TRBV14 with TRBJ1-2; perhaps TRBD1 as D (6 bases). Per germline, CDR1 SGHDN and CDR2 FVKESK. This CDR3 comprises 16 residues. Trimming pared 0 bases from V and 4 bases from J, leaving 15 bases between. In DNA, the CDR3 is TGTGCCAGCAGCCAAGATCAGGGGCTCCCCCGCTATGGCTACACCTTC. Amino acids: CASSQDQGLPRYGYTF. The full variable domain, completed using reference TRBV14 and TRBJ1-2, is EAGVTQFPSHSVIEKGQTVTLRCDPISGHDNLYWYRRVMGKEIKFLLHFVKESKQDESGMPNNRFLAERTGGTYSTLKVQPAELEDSGVYFCASSQDQGLPRYGYTFGSGTRLTVV.

The V and J genes are TRBV18 and TRBJ2-5; the D is unclear. Germline V lookup: CDR1 KGHSH, CDR2 LQKENI. The CDR3 runs to 15 residues. V lost 1 base to trimming and J lost 1 base, with 10 bases between them. CDR3 in amino acids: CASSPLAESQETQYF. The CDR3 DNA is TGTGCCAGCTCACCACTGGCGGAGAGCCAAGAGACCCAGTACTTC.

The sample holds a few counts of this clone. V and J are TRBV21-1 and TRBJ2-5; TRBD1 is the table's D call and was not checked against the DNA. TRBV21-1 is labeled a pseudogene. The CDR3 sequence is 13 residues long. In DNA, the CDR3 is TGTGCCTCCTGGGCTGGGGACAGGGAGACCCAGTACTTC. Its protein product is CASWAGDRETQYF.

This clone was counted only a few times. J is TRBJ1-2 and V is TRBV7-9; the D is unclear. V lost 3 bases to trimming and J lost 8 bases, with 10 bases between them. The germline CDR1 and CDR2 sequences are SEHNR and FQNEAQ (reference sequence). The CDR3 is made up of 12 amino acids. This CDR3 is CASSFSGGGYTF. The CDR3 nucleotides read TGTGCCAGCAGCTTTTCCGGAGGGGGCTACACCTTC. Looking up the rest from reference TRBV7-9 and TRBJ1-2 gives the full variable domain: DTGVSQNPRHKITKRGQNVTFRCDPISEHNRLYWYRQTLGQGPEFLTYFQNEAQLEKSRLLSDRFSAERPKGSFSTLEIQRTEQGDSAMYLCASSFSGGGYTFGSGTRLTVV.

The J gene is TRBJ2-5, the V gene TRBV4-3, with D tentatively TRBD2 (5 bases). With 0 bases removed from V and 4 bases from J, the gap between germline ends came to 12 bases. This CDR3 is built from 15 residues. Germline CDR1 reads LGHNA; CDR2 reads YSLEER. Here the CDR3 reads CASSQEEARPETQYF. CDR3 DNA sequence: TGCGCCAGCAGCCAAGAGGAGGCCAGGCCAGAGACCCAGTACTTC.

The chain combines TRBV19 with TRBJ1-1; D gene unclear. The CDR3 is 16 residues long. Germline V gives CDR1 LNHDA, CDR2 SQIVND (reference sequence). The V gene lost 3 bases and the J gene lost 1 base, with 15 bases spanning the gap. The CDR3 region is CASSIPPVRGNTEAFF. In nucleotides, the CDR3 is TGTGCCAGTAGTATCCCTCCGGTCCGGGGGAACACTGAAGCTTTCTTT.

This chain uses TRBV7-8 with TRBJ2-1, with unresolved D. CDR1 and CDR2 from the germline V gene are SGHVS and FQNEAQ. The CDR3 covers 15 residues. The V gene lost 6 bases and the J gene lost 2 bases, with 14 bases spanning the gap. DNA for the CDR3: TGTGCCAGCAGGAACGAGAGGCTAGCCTACAATGAGCAGTTCTTC. Protein sequence: CASRNERLAYNEQFF.

This clone was detected a few times. The rearrangement joins TRBV14 to TRBJ1-3; D may be TRBD1 (5 bases). The germline gives CDR1 SGHDN, CDR2 FVKESK. Trimming pared 0 bases from V and 1 base from J, leaving 16 bases between. This CDR3 has 18 residues. The CDR3 bases are TGTGCCAGCAGCCAAGACAGCGCGGGGGTTGCGTCTGGAAACACCATATATTTT. The encoded protein is CASSQDSAGVASGNTIYF.